This T cell receptor (beta chain) was sequenced for a study of regulatory T cells in long-lasting Graves disease. General study points: Sample size, which was small, may have reduced accuracy. Persistent-disease Graves' patients showed less TCR diversity than new cases.

As for time point: persistent/refractory GD, antithyroid drugs over 5 years with positive TRAb. Preparation of the TCR library used RNA extracted from PBMCs. The germline gives CDR1 SQVTM, CDR2 ANQGSEA. This CDR3 comprises 13 residues. With V trimmed by 3 bases and J by 4 bases, 2 bases remained unmatched. As for this clonotype: What it binds is unknown.

CDR3-region Arm-PCR and iRepertoire HTBI primers produced the TCR beta libraries. TCRdb processed the multiplex PCR reads anew with MiXCR; each CDR3 protein has one entry. This sample carries more than 300,000 distinct CDR3 sequences, around 19% of them seen once, and the ten largest clones take over 25%. The specimen comprised peripheral blood mononuclear cells (PBMCs), sampled when the disease was refractory, from a patient treated with antithyroid drugs. The rearrangement links TRBV29-1 to TRBJ2-3; 9 bases fit TRBD1. The TCR sequence derives from a female donor with Graves disease. The CDR3: CSVDRQGADTQYF. The CDR3 DNA is TGCAGCGTTGACCGACAGGGGGCAGATACGCAGTATTTT.